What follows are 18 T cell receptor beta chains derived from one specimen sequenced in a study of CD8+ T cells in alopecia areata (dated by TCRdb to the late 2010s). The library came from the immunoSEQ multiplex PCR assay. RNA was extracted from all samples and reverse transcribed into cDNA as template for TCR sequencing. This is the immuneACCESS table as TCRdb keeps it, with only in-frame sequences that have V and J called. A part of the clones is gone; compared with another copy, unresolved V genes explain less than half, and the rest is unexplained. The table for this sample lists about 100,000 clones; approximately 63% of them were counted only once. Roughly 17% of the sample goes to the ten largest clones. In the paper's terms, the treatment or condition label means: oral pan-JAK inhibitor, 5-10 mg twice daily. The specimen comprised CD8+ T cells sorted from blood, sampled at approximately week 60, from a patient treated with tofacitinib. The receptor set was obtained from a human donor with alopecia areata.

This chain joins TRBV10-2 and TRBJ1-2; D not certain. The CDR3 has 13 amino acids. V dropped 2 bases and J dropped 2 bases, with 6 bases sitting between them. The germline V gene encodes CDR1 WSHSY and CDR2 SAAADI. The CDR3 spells CASSEGSNYGYTF. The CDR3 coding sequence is TGCGCCAGCAGTGAGGGCAGCAACTATGGCTACACCTTC.

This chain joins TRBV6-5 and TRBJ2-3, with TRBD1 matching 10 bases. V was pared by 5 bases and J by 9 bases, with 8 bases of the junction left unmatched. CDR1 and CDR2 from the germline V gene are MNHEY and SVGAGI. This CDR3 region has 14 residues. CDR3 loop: CASSAGTGAVTQYF. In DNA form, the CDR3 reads TGTGCCAGCAGTGCGGGGACAGGGGCCGTCACGCAGTATTTT.

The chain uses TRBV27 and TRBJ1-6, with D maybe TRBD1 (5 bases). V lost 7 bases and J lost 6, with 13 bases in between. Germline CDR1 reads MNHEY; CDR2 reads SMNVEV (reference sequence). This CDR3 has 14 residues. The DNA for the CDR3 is TGTGCCAGCACCCCGGGAGGGGCTAATTCACCCCTCCACTTT. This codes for CASTPGGANSPLHF.

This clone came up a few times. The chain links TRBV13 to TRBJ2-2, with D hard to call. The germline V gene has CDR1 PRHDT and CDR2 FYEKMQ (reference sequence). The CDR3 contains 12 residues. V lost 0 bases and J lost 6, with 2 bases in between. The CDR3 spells CASSLGAGELFF. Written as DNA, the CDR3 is TGTGCCAGCAGCTTAGGGGCCGGGGAGCTGTTTTTT.

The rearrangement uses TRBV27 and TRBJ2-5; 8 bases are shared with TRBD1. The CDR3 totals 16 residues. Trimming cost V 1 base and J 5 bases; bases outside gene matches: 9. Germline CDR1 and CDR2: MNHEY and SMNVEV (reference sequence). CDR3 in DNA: TGTGCCAGCAGTTTATGGGCAGGGGGCGCCCGGGAGACCCAGTACTTC. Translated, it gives CASSLWAGGARETQYF.

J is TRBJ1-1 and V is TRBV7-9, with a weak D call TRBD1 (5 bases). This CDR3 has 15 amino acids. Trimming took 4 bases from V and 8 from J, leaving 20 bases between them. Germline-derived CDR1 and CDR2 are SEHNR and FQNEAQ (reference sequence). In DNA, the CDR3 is TGTGCCAGCAGCTCATACGACCGGGCAGGGAAAGAAGCTTTCTTT. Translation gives CASSSYDRAGKEAFF.

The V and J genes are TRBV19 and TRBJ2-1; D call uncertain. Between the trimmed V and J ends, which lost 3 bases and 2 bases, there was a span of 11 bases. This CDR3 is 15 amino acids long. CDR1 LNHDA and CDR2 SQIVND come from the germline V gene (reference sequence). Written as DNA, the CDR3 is TGTGCCAGTAGTATTTCCGGTCCTACCTACAATGAGCAGTTCTTC. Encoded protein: CASSISGPTYNEQFF.

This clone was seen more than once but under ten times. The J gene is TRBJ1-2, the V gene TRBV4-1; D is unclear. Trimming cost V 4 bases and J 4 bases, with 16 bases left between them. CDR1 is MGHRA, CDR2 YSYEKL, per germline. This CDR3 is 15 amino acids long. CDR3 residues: CASSPDRTDFYGYTF. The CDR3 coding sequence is TGCGCCAGCAGCCCCGACCGTACGGACTTCTATGGCTACACCTTC.

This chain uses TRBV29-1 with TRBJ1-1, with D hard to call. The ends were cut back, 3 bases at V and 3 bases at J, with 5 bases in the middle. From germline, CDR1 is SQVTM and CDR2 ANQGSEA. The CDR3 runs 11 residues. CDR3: CSVESDTEAFF. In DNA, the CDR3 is TGCAGCGTTGAGTCTGACACTGAAGCTTTCTTT. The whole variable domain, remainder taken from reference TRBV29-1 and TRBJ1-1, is SAVISQKPSRDICQRGTSLTIQCQVDSQVTMMFWYRQQPGQSLTLIATANQGSEATYESGFVIDKFPISRPNLTFSTLTVSNMSPEDSSIYLCSVESDTEAFFGQGTRLTVV.

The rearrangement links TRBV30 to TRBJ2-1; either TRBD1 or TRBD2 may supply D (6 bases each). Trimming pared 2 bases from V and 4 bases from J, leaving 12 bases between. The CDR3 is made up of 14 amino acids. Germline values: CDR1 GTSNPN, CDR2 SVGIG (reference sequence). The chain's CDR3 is CAWSRGEAYNEQFF. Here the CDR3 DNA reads TGTGCCTGGAGTAGGGGGGAGGCTTACAATGAGCAGTTCTTC.

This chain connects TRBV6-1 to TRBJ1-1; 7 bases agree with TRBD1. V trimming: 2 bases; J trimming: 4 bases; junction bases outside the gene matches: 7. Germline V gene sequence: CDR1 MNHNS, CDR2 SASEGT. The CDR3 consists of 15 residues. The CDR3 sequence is CASSELQGYSTEAFF. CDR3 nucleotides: TGTGCCAGCAGTGAACTACAGGGGTATAGCACTGAAGCTTTCTTT.

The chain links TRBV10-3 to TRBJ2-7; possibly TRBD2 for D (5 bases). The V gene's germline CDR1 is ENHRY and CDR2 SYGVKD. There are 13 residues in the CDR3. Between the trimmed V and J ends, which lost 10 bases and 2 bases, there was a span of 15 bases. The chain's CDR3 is CATRGPGTYEQYF. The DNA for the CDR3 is TGTGCCACGCGAGGGCCTGGTACCTACGAGCAGTACTTC.

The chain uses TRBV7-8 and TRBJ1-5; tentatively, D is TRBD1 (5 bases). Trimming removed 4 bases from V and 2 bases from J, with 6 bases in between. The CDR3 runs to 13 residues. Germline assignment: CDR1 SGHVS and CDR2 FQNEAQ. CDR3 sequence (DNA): TGTGCCAGCAGCTGGGGGGGCAATCAGCCCCAGCATTTT. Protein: CASSWGGNQPQHF.

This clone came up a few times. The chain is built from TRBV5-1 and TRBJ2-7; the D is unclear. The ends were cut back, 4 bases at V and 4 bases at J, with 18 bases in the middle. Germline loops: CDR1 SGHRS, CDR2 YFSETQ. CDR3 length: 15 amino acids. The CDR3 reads CASSPGSGSPYEQYF. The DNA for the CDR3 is TGCGCCAGCAGCCCCGGGTCCGGATCCCCATACGAGCAGTACTTC.

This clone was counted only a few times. As DNA, the CDR3 is TGCGCCAGCAGCTCAAAAACCGGGACTGACCCCTACGAGCAGTACTTC. Encoded protein: CASSSKTGTDPYEQYF. The chain is built from TRBV5-1 and TRBJ2-7; D possibly corresponds to TRBD2 (6 bases). Trimming pared 3 bases from V and 2 bases from J, leaving 18 bases between. This CDR3 has 16 residues. CDR1 is SGHRS and CDR2 is YFSETQ in the germline V gene.

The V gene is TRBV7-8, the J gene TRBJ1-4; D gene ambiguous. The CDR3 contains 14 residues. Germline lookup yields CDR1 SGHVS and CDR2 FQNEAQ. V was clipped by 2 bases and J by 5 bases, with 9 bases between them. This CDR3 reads CASSLNGLNEKLFF. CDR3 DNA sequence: TGTGCCAGCAGCTTAAACGGATTAAATGAAAAACTGTTTTTT.

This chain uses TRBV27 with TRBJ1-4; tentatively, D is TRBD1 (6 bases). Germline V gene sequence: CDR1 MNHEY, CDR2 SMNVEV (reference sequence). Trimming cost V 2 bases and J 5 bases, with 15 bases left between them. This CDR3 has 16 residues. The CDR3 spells CASSLGGVRGNEKLFF. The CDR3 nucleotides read TGTGCCAGCAGTTTAGGAGGGGTAAGGGGGAATGAAAAACTGTTTTTT.

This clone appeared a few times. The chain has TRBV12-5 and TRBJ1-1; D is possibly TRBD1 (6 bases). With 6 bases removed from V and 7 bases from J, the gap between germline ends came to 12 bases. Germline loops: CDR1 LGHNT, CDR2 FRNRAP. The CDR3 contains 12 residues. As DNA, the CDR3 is TGTGCTAGTGGGCGAGGACAGCTTGAAGCTTTCTTT. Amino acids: CASGRGQLEAFF.